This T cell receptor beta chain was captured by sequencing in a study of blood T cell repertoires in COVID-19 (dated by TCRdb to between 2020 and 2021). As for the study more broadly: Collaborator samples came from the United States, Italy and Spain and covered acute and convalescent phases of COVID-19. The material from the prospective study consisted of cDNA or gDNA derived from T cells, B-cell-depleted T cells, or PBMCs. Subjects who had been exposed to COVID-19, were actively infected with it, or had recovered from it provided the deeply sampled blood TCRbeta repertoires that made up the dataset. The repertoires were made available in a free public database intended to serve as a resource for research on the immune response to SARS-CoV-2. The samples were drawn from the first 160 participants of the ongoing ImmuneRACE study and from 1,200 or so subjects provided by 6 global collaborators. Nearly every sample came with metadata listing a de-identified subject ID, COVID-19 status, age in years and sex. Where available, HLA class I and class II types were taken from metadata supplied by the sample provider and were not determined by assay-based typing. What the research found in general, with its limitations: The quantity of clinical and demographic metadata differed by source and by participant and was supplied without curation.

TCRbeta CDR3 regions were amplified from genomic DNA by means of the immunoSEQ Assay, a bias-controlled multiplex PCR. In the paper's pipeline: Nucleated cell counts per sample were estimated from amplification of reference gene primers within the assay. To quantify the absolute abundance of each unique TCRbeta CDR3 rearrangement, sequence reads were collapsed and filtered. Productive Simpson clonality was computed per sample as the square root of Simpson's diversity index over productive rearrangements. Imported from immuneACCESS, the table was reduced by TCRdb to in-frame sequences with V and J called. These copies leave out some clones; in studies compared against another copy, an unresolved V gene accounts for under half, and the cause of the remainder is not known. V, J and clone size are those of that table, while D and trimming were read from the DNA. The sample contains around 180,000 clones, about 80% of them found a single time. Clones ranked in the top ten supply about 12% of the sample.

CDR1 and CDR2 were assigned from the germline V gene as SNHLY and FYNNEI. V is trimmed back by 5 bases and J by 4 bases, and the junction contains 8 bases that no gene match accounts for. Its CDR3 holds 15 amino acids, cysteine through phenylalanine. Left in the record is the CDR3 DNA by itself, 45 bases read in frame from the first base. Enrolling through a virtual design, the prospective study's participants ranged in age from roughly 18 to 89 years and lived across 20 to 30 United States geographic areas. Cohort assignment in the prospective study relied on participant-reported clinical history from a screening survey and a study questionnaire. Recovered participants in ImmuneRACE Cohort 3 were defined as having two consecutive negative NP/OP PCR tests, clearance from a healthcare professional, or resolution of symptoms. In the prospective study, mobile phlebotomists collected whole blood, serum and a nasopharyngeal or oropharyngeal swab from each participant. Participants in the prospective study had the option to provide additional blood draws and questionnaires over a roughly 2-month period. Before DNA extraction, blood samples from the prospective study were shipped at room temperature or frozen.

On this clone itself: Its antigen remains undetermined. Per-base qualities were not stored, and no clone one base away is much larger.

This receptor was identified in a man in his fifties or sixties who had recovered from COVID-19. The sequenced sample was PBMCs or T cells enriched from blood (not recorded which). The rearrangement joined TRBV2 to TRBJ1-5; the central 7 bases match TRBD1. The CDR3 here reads CASSMGQNPNQPQHF. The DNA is TGTGCCAGCAGTATGGGACAGAACCCGAATCAGCCCCAGCATTTT.